A single sample gave rise to the 9 T cell receptor beta chains below, sequenced in a study of memory CD4+ T cells and cytomegalovirus serostatus. Measured with immunoSEQ multiplex PCR; TCRdb has only the in-frame clones, and not every one. The table has around 63,000 clones, about 75% seen once. The sort gate was single viable CD3+CD4+CD8-CD45RO+ cells for memory CD4+ T cells. The sequenced sample was memory CD4+ T cells from blood. The receptor source for this set is an adult in good health and CMV-seropositive.

V usage is TRBV19 and J usage is TRBJ1-2; D may be TRBD1 (5 bases). The CDR3 consists of 15 residues. V shed 5 bases and J shed 3 bases, with 16 bases lying between them. Germline CDR1 and CDR2: LNHDA and SQIVND (reference sequence). The CDR3 DNA reads TGTGCCAGTAGTCTACACCGGGACGGAGACTATGGCTACACCTTC. The encoded protein is CASSLHRDGDYGYTF.

This clone has a handful of counts. The chain is built from TRBV7-9 and TRBJ1-1, with D hard to call. There are 13 residues in the CDR3. Germline CDR1 and CDR2: SEHNR and FQNEAQ (reference sequence). Trimming cost V 2 bases and J 1 base, with 5 bases left between them. CDR3 nucleotide sequence: TGTGCCAGCAGCTTAATCAGGAACACTGAAGCTTTCTTT. Translated: CASSLIRNTEAFF. The complete variable domain, with remaining parts taken from reference TRBV7-9 and TRBJ1-1, reads DTGVSQNPRHKITKRGQNVTFRCDPISEHNRLYWYRQTLGQGPEFLTYFQNEAQLEKSRLLSDRFSAERPKGSFSTLEIQRTEQGDSAMYLCASSLIRNTEAFFGQGTRLTVV.

This chain connects TRBV7-9 to TRBJ1-1; 8 bases match TRBD1. The CDR3 sequence is 15 residues long. V was pared by 3 bases and J by 0 bases, with 3 bases of the junction left unmatched. Germline-derived CDR1 and CDR2 are SEHNR and FQNEAQ (reference sequence). CDR3: CASSLTGAMNTEAFF. The CDR3 DNA is TGTGCCAGCAGCTTGACAGGGGCAATGAACACTGAAGCTTTCTTT. The variable domain in full, completed from reference TRBV7-9 and TRBJ1-1, reads DTGVSQNPRHKITKRGQNVTFRCDPISEHNRLYWYRQTLGQGPEFLTYFQNEAQLEKSRLLSDRFSAERPKGSFSTLEIQRTEQGDSAMYLCASSLTGAMNTEAFFGQGTRLTVV.

This chain uses TRBV18 with TRBJ2-2, with D perhaps TRBD1 (5 bases). Germline CDR1 KGHSH, CDR2 LQKENI. Trimming shortened V by 2 bases and J by 3 bases, and 10 bases separated the two germline ends. The CDR3 is made up of 15 amino acids. The CDR3 region is CASSPMKQDTGELFF. CDR3 coding DNA: TGTGCCAGCTCACCAATGAAACAGGACACCGGGGAGCTGTTTTTT. The variable domain in full, completed from reference TRBV18 and TRBJ2-2, reads NAGVMQNPRHLVRRRGQEARLRCSPMKGHSHVYWYRQLPEEGLKFMVYLQKENIIDESGMPKERFSAEFPKEGPSILRIQQVVRGDSAAYFCASSPMKQDTGELFFGEGSRLTVL.

V usage is TRBV28 and J usage is TRBJ2-2, with D possibly being TRBD2 (7 bases). The CDR3 consists of 14 residues. CDR1 and CDR2 (germline): MDHEN, SYDVKM. The germline V and J ends were trimmed by 8 bases and 3 bases, with 13 bases remaining between them. The CDR3 coding sequence is TGTGCCAGCGGGGGGGCCCGGCACACCGGGGAGCTGTTTTTT. This translates into CASGGARHTGELFF.

The V gene is TRBV11-3, the J gene TRBJ1-1; a weak D match, TRBD1 (5 bases). V was trimmed by 5 bases and J by 3 bases, leaving 16 bases between them. The germline V gene encodes CDR1 SGHNT and CDR2 YENEEA. CDR3 size: 15 residues. The CDR3 spells CASSGSMGGDTEAFF. In DNA, the CDR3 is TGTGCCAGCAGCGGTAGTATGGGGGGGGACACTGAAGCTTTCTTT.

The gene calls are TRBV6-5 and TRBJ2-5; TRBD1 aligns across 11 bases. CDR1 MNHEY and CDR2 SVGAGI come from the germline V gene. The CDR3 length is 15 residues. Trimming removed 5 bases from V and 5 bases from J; junction bases left unmatched: 7. The CDR3 loop reads CASSPRDRGGETQYF. The CDR3 DNA follows: TGTGCCAGCAGTCCCCGGGACAGGGGGGGGGAGACCCAGTACTTC.

V usage is TRBV28 and J usage is TRBJ1-4; D is possibly TRBD1 (5 bases). This CDR3 region has 15 residues. Germline values: CDR1 MDHEN, CDR2 SYDVKM. V was clipped by 7 bases and J by 2 bases, with 14 bases between them. In DNA form, the CDR3 reads TGTGCCAGCACTACACCGGGGCTGACTAATGAAAAACTGTTTTTT. Its protein product is CASTTPGLTNEKLFF.

This chain uses TRBV14 with TRBJ1-2; a weak D match, TRBD1 (6 bases). Germline V lookup: CDR1 SGHDN, CDR2 FVKESK. Trimming stripped 3 bases from V and 4 bases from J, with 9 bases between. This CDR3 has 13 residues. The CDR3 DNA reads TGTGCCAGCAGCCAGGCAGGGGTCTATGGCTACACCTTC. Its protein product is CASSQAGVYGYTF.